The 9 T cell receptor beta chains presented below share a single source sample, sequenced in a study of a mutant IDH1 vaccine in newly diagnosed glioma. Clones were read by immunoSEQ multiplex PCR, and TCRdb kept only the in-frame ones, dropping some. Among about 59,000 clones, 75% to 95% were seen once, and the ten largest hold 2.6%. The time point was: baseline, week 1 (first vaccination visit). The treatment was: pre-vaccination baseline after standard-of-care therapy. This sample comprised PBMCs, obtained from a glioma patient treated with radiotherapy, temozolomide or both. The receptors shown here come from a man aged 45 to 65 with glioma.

The chain's CDR3 is CSVIGRGGQYF. The CDR3 bases are TGCAGCGTTATAGGGCGGGGAGGGCAGTACTTC. The V gene is TRBV29-1, the J gene TRBJ2-7; tentative D call: TRBD2 (6 bases). The CDR3 runs to 11 residues. The germline CDR1 and CDR2 sequences are SQVTM and ANQGSEA. Between the trimmed V and J ends, which lost 5 bases and 9 bases, there was a span of 14 bases.

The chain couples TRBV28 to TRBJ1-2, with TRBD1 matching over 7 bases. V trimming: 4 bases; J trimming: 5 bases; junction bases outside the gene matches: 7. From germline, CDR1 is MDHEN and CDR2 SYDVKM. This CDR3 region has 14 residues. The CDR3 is CASSSSGQIYGYTF. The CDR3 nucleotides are TGTGCCAGCAGTTCCTCGGGACAGATATATGGCTACACCTTC.

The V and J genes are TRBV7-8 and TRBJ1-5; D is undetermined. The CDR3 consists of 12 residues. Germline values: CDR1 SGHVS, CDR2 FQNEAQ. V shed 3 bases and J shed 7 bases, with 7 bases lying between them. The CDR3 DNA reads TGTGCCAGCAGCTTCCGGGGACAGCCCCAGCATTTT. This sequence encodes CASSFRGQPQHF. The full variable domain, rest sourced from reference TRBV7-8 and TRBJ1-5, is GAGVSQSPRYKVAKRGQDVALRCDPISGHVSLFWYQQALGQGPEFLTYFQNEAQLDKSGLPSDRFFAERPEGSVSTLKIQRTQQEDSAVYLCASSFRGQPQHFGDGTRLSIL.

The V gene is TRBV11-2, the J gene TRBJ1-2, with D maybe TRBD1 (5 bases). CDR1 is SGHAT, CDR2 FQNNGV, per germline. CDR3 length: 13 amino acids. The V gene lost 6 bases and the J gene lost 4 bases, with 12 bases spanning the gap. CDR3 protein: CASRASGGYGYTF. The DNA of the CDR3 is TGTGCCAGCAGGGCTTCGGGGGGCTATGGCTACACCTTC.

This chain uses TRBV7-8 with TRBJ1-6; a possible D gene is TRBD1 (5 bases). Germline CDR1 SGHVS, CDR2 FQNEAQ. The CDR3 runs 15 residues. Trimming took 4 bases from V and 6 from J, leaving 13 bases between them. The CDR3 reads CASSSRQGVNSPLHF. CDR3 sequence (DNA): TGTGCCAGCAGCTCGCGTCAGGGAGTTAATTCACCCCTCCACTTT.

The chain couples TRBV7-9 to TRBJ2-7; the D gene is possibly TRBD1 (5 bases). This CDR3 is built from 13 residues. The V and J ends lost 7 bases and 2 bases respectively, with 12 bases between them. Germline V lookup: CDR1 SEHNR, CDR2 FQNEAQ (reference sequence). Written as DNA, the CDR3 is TGTGCCAGCACAGGGTTTCCAACCTACGAGCAGTACTTC. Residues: CASTGFPTYEQYF.

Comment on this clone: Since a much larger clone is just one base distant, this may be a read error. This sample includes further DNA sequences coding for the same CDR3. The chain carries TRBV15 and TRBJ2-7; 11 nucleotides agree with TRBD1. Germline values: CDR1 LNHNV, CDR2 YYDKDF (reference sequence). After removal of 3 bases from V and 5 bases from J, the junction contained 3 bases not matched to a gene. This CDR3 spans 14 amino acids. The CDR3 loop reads CATSRGQGENEQYF. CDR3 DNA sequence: TGTGCCACCAGCAGGGGACAGGGGGAGAACGAGCAGTACTTC. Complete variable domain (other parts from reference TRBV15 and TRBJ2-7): DAMVIQNPRYQVTQFGKPVTLSCSQTLNHNVMYWYQQKSSQAPKLLFHYYDKDFNNEADTPDNFQSRRPNTSFCFLDIRSPGLGDTAMYLCATSRGQGENEQYFGPGTRLTVT.

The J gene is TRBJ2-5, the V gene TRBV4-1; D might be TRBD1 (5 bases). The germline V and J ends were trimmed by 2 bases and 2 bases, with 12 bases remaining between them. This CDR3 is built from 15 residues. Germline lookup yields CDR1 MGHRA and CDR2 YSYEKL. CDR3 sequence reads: CASSQLGREQETQYF. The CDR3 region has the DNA TGCGCCAGCAGCCAATTGGGCAGGGAACAAGAGACCCAGTACTTC.

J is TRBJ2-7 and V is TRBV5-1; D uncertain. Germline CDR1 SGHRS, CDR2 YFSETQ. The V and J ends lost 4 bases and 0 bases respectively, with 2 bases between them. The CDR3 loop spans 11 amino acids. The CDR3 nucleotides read TGCGCCAGCAGCGGCTCCTACGAGCAGTACTTC. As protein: CASSGSYEQYF.